Each of the 27 T cell receptor beta chains below was sequenced from the same sample in a study of shared clonotypes between healthy human individuals. The table came from immunoSEQ multiplex PCR; TCRdb's copy has only in-frame clones and leaves some out. The sample comprises 750,000 to 1,000,000 clones, around 92% of which are singletons, and 24% rests with the top ten. Naive CD8 cells comprised CD45RO-negative, CCR7-positively selected cells, excluding terminally differentiated effector memory CD45RA+ cells. Sequencing was done on a sample of naive CD8+ T cells sorted from blood. These receptors originate from a man aged 25-45 years in good health.

The chain recombines TRBV5-6 with TRBJ2-6; D uncertain. The CDR3 is 15 residues long. Per the germline V gene, CDR1 is SGHDT and CDR2 is YYEEEE. V was pared by 4 bases and J by 2 bases, with 10 bases between. The CDR3 reads CASSPGGAGANVLTF. Written as DNA, the CDR3 is TGTGCCAGCAGCCCGGGCGGAGCTGGGGCCAACGTCCTGACTTTC.

V and J are TRBV27 and TRBJ2-1, with no clear D. Trimming took 4 bases from V and 0 from J, leaving 13 bases between them. CDR1 and CDR2 from the germline V gene are MNHEY and SMNVEV (reference sequence). The CDR3 length is 16 residues. CDR3 sequence: CASSSHFESSYNEQFF. The CDR3 nucleotides are TGTGCCAGCAGTTCGCATTTTGAGAGCTCCTACAATGAGCAGTTCTTC.

The V call is TRBV10-2, the J call TRBJ2-5; D is ambiguous. The CDR3 covers 14 residues. The V and J ends lost 0 bases and 4 bases respectively, with 9 bases between them. The germline V gene has CDR1 WSHSY and CDR2 SAAADI. The CDR3: CASSESPPTETQYF. Here the CDR3 DNA reads TGCGCCAGCAGTGAGTCCCCTCCGACAGAGACCCAGTACTTC.

About this clone itself: The sample contains more than one DNA sequence encoding this CDR3. The CDR3 loop is CASSLGGGYEQYF. The CDR3, as DNA: TGCGCCAGCAGCTTGGGAGGAGGATACGAGCAGTACTTC. The chain employs TRBV5-1 and TRBJ2-7; possible D gene TRBD2, 5 bases. The CDR3 runs 13 residues. Trimming stripped 0 bases from V and 4 bases from J, with 8 bases between. Germline V gene lookup returns CDR1 SGHRS and CDR2 YFSETQ.

The chain carries TRBV5-1 and TRBJ2-3, with 11 bases identical to TRBD2. Germline loops: CDR1 SGHRS, CDR2 YFSETQ. Trimming removed 4 bases from V and 6 bases from J; junction bases left unmatched: 13. The CDR3 sequence is 17 residues long. CDR3 in amino acids: CASSTLGLAARYDTQYF. DNA of the CDR3: TGCGCCAGCAGCACCTTGGGACTAGCGGCACGGTACGATACGCAGTATTTT.

This chain joins TRBV6-1 and TRBJ2-1, with D perhaps TRBD2 (5 bases). V lost 2 bases and J lost 1, with 9 bases in between. The CDR3 totals 15 residues. The germline CDR1 and CDR2 sequences are MNHNS and SASEGT. The chain's CDR3 is CASSERESSYNEQFF. For the CDR3, the DNA is TGTGCCAGCAGTGAAAGGGAGAGTTCCTACAATGAGCAGTTCTTC.

Comments on this clone: The identical CDR3 is also encoded by other nucleotide sequences in the sample. V is TRBV9 and J is TRBJ1-5; D not resolved. From germline, CDR1 is SGDLS and CDR2 YYNGEE. V lost 0 bases to trimming and J lost 2 bases, with 6 bases between them. The CDR3 consists of 14 residues. CDR3 nucleotides: TGTGCCAGCAGCGTAGGTGGGGGCAATCAGCCCCAGCATTTT. Translation gives CASSVGGGNQPQHF.

This chain links TRBV5-4 with TRBJ2-7, with a tentative D call TRBD2 (6 bases). Deletions cut 2 bases from V and 1 base from J, with 10 bases between. CDR3 size: 14 residues. CDR1 and CDR2 (germline): SGHNT, YYREEE (reference sequence). CDR3 coding DNA: TGTGCCAGCAGCTTAGCGGGTTGGTCCTACGAGCAGTACTTC. It is translated as CASSLAGWSYEQYF.

The rearrangement joins TRBV30 to TRBJ2-2, with D unresolved. The CDR3 has 12 amino acids. Per germline, CDR1 GTSNPN and CDR2 SVGIG (reference sequence). V lost 8 bases to trimming and J lost 1 base, with 8 bases between them. The CDR3 DNA reads as TGTGCCCAGAAAGAGAACACCGGGGAGCTGTTTTTT. Its translation: CAQKENTGELFF.

Notes on this clone: The junction does not match germline at one end; this may be a read error. The sample carries other DNA sequences with the same CDR3. This chain uses TRBV7-2 with TRBJ2-1, with 7 positions matching TRBD1. Germline-derived CDR1 and CDR2 are SGHTA and FQGNSA. The CDR3 consists of 13 residues. The CDR3 loop reads CASSTDRANEQFF. CDR3 bases: TGCGCCAGCAGCACAGACAGGGCCAATGAGCAGTTCTTC.

This clone was seen just once. This chain uses TRBV7-9 with TRBJ1-2, with unresolved D. This CDR3 has 14 amino acids. Germline V gene lookup returns CDR1 SEHNR and CDR2 FQNEAQ (reference sequence). With 5 bases removed from V and 4 bases from J, the gap between germline ends came to 14 bases. CDR3 nucleotides: TGTGCCAGCAGCCCCGGCGGGTTTATCTATGGCTACACCTTC. Amino acids: CASSPGGFIYGYTF.

The chain couples TRBV29-1 to TRBJ2-7; either TRBD1 or TRBD2 may fit D (5 bases each). CDR3 length: 15 amino acids. V lost 5 bases, J lost 6 bases, and 23 bases lay in between. CDR1 is SQVTM and CDR2 is ANQGSEA in the germline V gene. For the CDR3, the DNA is TGCAGCGTTCGGATTCGAGGGGCTCGGATGGTCGAGCAGTACTTC. It is translated as CSVRIRGARMVEQYF.

The V gene is TRBV12-2, the J gene TRBJ2-1; TRBD2, the table's D call, was not compared with the DNA. TRBV12-2 is assigned pseudogene status. CDR3 length: 18 residues. In DNA form, the CDR3 reads TGTGCAAGTCGCCCGCCGGTGACTAGCGGGCTATACTACAATGAGCAGTTCTTC. This encodes CASRPPVTSGLYYNEQFF.

The rearrangement uses TRBV9 and TRBJ2-3, with 8 bases matching TRBD2. There are 19 residues in the CDR3. Per germline, CDR1 SGDLS and CDR2 YYNGEE. J was trimmed by 2 bases and V by 3 bases; bases with no gene match: 17. For the CDR3, the DNA is TGTGCCAGCAGCGCAAAGTCGGCGGGGCTAGCGGGTCTCACAGATACGCAGTATTTT. Its protein product is CASSAKSAGLAGLTDTQYF. Full variable domain (missing parts from reference TRBV9 and TRBJ2-3): DSGVTQTPKHLITATGQRVTLRCSPRSGDLSVYWYQQSLDQGLQFLIQYYNGEERAKGNILERFSAQQFPDLHSELNLSSLELGDSALYFCASSAKSAGLAGLTDTQYFGPGTRLTVL.

This clone was seen only a few times. This sequence joins TRBV11-2 and TRBJ2-1, with D possibly TRBD2 on 6 matching bases. The CDR3 contains 13 residues. From germline, CDR1 is SGHAT and CDR2 FQNNGV. Trimming pared 4 bases from V and 5 bases from J, leaving 9 bases between. In DNA form, the CDR3 reads TGTGCCAGCAGCTCGACGGGAGACAATGAGCAGTTCTTC. Amino acid sequence: CASSSTGDNEQFF.

This rearrangement joins TRBV27 to TRBJ2-7; D unclear. V was shortened by 0 bases and J by 1 base, with 7 bases between the two germline ends. Germline CDR1 and CDR2: MNHEY and SMNVEV (reference sequence). The CDR3 extends over 14 amino acids. CDR3: CASSLSPVSYEQYF. The CDR3 bases are TGTGCCAGCAGTTTATCCCCAGTTTCCTACGAGCAGTACTTC.

The rearrangement uses TRBV6-5 and TRBJ1-4; no clear D gene. There are 15 residues in the CDR3. The germline CDR1 and CDR2 sequences are MNHEY and SVGAGI. V was cut by 5 bases and J by 8 bases, with 18 bases left in between. The CDR3 DNA follows: TGTGCCAGCAGTGTAGGACTCGGGTTAGGGGAAAAACTGTTTTTT. Its translation: CASSVGLGLGEKLFF.

This clone was detected only once. J is TRBJ2-1 and V is TRBV9; no clear D. Trimming took off 0 bases at V and 6 bases at J, with 13 bases between the two ends. CDR3 size: 15 residues. In germline, CDR1 is SGDLS, CDR2 YYNGEE. The DNA of the CDR3 is TGTGCCAGCAGCGTAGAACCTTTCCCCCGCAATGAGCAGTTCTTC. The encoded protein is CASSVEPFPRNEQFF.

As to this clone: This may be a read error: a much more frequent sequence differs by one nucleotide. The chain uses TRBV27 and TRBJ2-1; TRBD2 is a possible D gene (5 bases). CDR3 size: 12 residues. V lost 1 base and J lost 8, with 6 bases in between. CDR1 is MNHEY and CDR2 is SMNVEV in the germline V gene (reference sequence). The CDR3 is CASSLLEDEQFF. The CDR3 DNA reads TGTGCCAGCAGTTTATTGGAGGATGAGCAGTTCTTC.

This sequence joins TRBV4-1 and TRBJ2-2; D may be TRBD1 (5 bases). This CDR3 is 13 amino acids long. Germline values: CDR1 MGHRA, CDR2 YSYEKL. Trimming took off 0 bases at V and 10 bases at J, with 9 bases between the two ends. In DNA, the CDR3 is TGCGCCAGCAGCCAAGACAGGGTTGTGGAGCTGTTTTTT. Encoded protein: CASSQDRVVELFF.

The chain carries TRBV5-1 and TRBJ2-4; D is ambiguous. Germline assignment: CDR1 SGHRS and CDR2 YFSETQ. Trimming removed 0 bases at V and 9 bases at J, with 10 bases between. The CDR3 contains 13 residues. CDR3 sequence: CASSLAGSGIQYF. The DNA of the CDR3 is TGCGCCAGCAGCTTGGCGGGCTCAGGCATTCAGTACTTC.

The V gene is TRBV19, the J gene TRBJ2-7; unclear D gene. Trimming shortened V by 6 bases and J by 1 base, and 10 bases separated the two germline ends. The germline gives CDR1 LNHDA, CDR2 SQIVND (reference sequence). This CDR3 spans 13 amino acids. The CDR3 here is CASSPSISYEQYF. DNA for the CDR3: TGTGCCAGTAGCCCATCTATATCCTACGAGCAGTACTTC. Complete variable domain (other parts from reference TRBV19 and TRBJ2-7): DGGITQSPKYLFRKEGQNVTLSCEQNLNHDAMYWYRQDPGQGLRLIYYSQIVNDFQKGDIAEGYSVSREKKESFPLTVTSAQKNPTAFYLCASSPSISYEQYFGPGTRLTVT.

The chain is built from TRBV5-4 and TRBJ2-1; D possibly uses TRBD1 or TRBD2 (5 bases each). V lost 2 bases to trimming and J lost 6 bases, with 9 bases between them. This CDR3 comprises 13 residues. Germline-derived CDR1 and CDR2 are SGHNT and YYREEE (reference sequence). The CDR3 nucleotides read TGTGCCAGCAGCTTTGCAGGGAGCAATGAGCAGTTCTTC. Its translation: CASSFAGSNEQFF.

V gene TRBV10-1 combines with J gene TRBJ1-1, with TRBD1 as a possible D gene (5 bases). The CDR3 is 17 residues long. V was pared by 3 bases and J by 7 bases, with 24 bases between. Germline CDR1 reads WNHNN; CDR2 reads SYGVQD (reference sequence). This chain's CDR3 is CASSDGRWGSAAVEAFF. Written as DNA, the CDR3 is TGCGCCAGCAGTGATGGGCGGTGGGGGTCGGCTGCGGTTGAAGCTTTCTTT.

V gene TRBV25-1 combines with J gene TRBJ2-2; D perhaps matches TRBD2 (5 bases). This CDR3 has 15 amino acids. Germline V gene lookup returns CDR1 MGHDK and CDR2 SYGVNS. The germline V and J ends were trimmed by 8 bases and 1 base, with 14 bases remaining between them. CDR3 sequence reads: CASRNGLVNTGELFF. The CDR3 coding sequence is TGTGCCAGCCGCAACGGACTGGTGAACACCGGGGAGCTGTTTTTT.

This clone is a singleton in its sample. The chain combines TRBV5-1 with TRBJ1-1, with D maybe TRBD1 (6 bases). Germline CDR1 and CDR2: SGHRS and YFSETQ. V lost 2 bases to trimming and J lost 2 bases, with 10 bases between them. The CDR3 runs to 14 residues. The CDR3 DNA is TGCGCCAGCAGCTTCAGGGGAGGAAACACTGAAGCTTTCTTT. Protein: CASSFRGGNTEAFF.

The chain carries TRBV7-6 and TRBJ2-7; 8 bases match TRBD2. Germline V CDR1 and CDR2: SGHVS, FNYEAQ. V trimming: 1 base; J trimming: 0 bases; junction bases outside the gene matches: 5. CDR3 length: 16 residues. The CDR3 is CASSLDETSDSYEQYF. The CDR3 DNA follows: TGTGCCAGCAGCTTAGATGAGACTAGCGACTCCTACGAGCAGTACTTC.